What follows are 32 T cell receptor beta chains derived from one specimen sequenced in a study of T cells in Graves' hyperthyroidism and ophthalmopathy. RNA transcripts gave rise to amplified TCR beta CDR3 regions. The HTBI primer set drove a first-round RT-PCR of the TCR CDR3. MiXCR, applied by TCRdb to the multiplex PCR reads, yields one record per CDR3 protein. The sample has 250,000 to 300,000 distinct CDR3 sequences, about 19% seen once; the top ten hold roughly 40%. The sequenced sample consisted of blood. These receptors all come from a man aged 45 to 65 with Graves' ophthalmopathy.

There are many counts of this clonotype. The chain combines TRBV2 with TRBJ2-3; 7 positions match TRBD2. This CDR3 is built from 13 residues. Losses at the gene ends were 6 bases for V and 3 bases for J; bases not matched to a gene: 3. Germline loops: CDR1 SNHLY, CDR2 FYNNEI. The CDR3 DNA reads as TGTGCCAGCAGGGGGGGGAGAACAGATACGCAGTATTTT. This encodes CASRGGRTDTQYF.

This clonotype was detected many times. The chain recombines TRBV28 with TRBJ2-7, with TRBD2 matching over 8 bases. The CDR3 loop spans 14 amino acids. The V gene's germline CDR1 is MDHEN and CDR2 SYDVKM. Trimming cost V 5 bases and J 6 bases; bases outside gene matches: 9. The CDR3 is CASSAGGRLGEQYF. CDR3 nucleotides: TGTGCCAGCAGTGCTGGCGGGAGGCTCGGCGAGCAGTACTTC.

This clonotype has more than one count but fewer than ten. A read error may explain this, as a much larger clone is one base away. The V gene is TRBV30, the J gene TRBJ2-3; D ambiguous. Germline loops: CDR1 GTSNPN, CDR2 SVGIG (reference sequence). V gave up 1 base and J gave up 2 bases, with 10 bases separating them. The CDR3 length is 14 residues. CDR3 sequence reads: CAWSARVYTDTQYF. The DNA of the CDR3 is TGTGCCTGGAGTGCTCGAGTGTACACAGATACGCAGTATTTT.

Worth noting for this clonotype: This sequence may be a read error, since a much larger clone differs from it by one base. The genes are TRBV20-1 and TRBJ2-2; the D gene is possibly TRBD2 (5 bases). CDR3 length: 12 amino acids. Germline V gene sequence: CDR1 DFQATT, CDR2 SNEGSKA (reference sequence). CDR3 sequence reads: CSARDRPGELLF. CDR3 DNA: TGCAGTGCTAGAGATAGACCCGGGGAGCTGCTTTTT.

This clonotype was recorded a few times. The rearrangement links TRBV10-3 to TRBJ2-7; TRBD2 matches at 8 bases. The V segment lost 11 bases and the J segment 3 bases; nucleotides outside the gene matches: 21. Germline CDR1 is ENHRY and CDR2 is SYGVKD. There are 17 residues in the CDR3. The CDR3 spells CASSEPLGLAFFYEQYF. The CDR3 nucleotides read TGTGCCTCATCGGAGCCCCTAGGACTAGCTTTTTTCTACGAGCAGTACTTC.

The CDR3 coding sequence is TGTGCCAGCAGTCCCCGTTTTGAGCAGTTCTTC. Translating gives CASSPRFEQFF. This sequence joins TRBV12-3 or TRBV12-4 and TRBJ2-1, with D unresolved. CDR3 size: 11 residues. The V end lost 5 bases, the J end lost 9 bases, and 8 bases lay between the germline ends.

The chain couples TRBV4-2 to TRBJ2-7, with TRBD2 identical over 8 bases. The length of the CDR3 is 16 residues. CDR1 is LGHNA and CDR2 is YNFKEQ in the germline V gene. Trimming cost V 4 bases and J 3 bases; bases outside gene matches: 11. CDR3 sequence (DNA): TGTGCCAGCAGCCCCCTAGGGGTTAGCGGGGACTACGAGCAGTACTTC. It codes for CASSPLGVSGDYEQYF.

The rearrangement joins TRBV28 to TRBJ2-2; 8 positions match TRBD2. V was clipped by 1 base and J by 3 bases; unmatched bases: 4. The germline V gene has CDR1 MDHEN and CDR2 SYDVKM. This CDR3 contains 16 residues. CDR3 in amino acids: CASSLYGREDTGELFF. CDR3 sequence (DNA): TGTGCCAGCAGTTTATATGGGCGGGAGGACACCGGGGAGCTGTTTTTT.

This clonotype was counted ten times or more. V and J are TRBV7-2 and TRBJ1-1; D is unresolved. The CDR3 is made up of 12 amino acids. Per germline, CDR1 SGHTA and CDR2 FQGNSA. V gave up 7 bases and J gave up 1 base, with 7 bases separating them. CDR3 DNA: TGTGCCAGCAAGGTCCAGAACACTGAAGCTTTCTTT. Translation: CASKVQNTEAFF.

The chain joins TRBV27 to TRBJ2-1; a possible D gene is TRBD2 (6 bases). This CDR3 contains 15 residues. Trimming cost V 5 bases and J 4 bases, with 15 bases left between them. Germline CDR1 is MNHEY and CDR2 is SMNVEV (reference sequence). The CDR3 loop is CASSITGTFYNEQFF. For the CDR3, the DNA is TGTGCCAGCAGTATAACCGGGACTTTTTACAATGAGCAGTTCTTC.

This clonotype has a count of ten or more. CDR3 residues: CSAIRQEGTPLHF. The CDR3 nucleotides read TGCAGTGCTATCCGACAGGAAGGGACACCCCTCCACTTT. V is TRBV20-1 and J is TRBJ1-6, with D tentatively TRBD1 (6 bases). The germline gives CDR1 DFQATT, CDR2 SNEGSKA (reference sequence). The CDR3 is made up of 13 amino acids. V was trimmed by 4 bases and J by 11 bases, leaving 15 bases between them.

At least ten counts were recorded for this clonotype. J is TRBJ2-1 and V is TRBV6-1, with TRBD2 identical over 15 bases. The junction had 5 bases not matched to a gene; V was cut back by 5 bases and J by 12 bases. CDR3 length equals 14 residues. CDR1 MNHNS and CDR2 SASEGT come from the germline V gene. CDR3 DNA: TGTGCCAGCAGTCCGGGACTAGCGGGAGGAAGGCAGTTCTTC. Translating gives CASSPGLAGGRQFF.

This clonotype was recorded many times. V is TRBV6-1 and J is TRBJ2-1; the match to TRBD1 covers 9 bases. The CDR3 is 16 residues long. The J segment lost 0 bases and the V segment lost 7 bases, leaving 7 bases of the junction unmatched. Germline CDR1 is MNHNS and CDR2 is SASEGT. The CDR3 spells CASTGQGKRSYNEQFF. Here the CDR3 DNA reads TGTGCCAGCACCGGACAGGGGAAACGCTCCTACAATGAGCAGTTCTTC.

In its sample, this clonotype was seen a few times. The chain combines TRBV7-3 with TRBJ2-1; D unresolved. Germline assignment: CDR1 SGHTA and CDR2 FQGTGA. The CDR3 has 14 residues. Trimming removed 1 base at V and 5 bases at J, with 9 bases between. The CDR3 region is CASSLSGANNEQFF. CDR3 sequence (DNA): TGTGCCAGCAGCTTAAGCGGTGCCAACAATGAGCAGTTCTTC. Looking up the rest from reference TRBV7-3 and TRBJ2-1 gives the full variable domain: GAGVSQTPSNKVTEKGKYVELRCDPISGHTALYWYRQSLGQGPEFLIYFQGTGAADDSGLPNDRFFAVRPEGSVSTLKIQRTERGDSAVYLCASSLSGANNEQFFGPGTRLTVL.

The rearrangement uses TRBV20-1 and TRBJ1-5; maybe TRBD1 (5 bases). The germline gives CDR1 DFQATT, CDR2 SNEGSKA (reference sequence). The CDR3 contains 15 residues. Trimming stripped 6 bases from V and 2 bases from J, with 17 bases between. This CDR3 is CSAPQVRGGNQPQHF. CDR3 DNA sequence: TGCAGTGCCCCTCAAGTTCGGGGGGGCAATCAGCCCCAGCATTTT.

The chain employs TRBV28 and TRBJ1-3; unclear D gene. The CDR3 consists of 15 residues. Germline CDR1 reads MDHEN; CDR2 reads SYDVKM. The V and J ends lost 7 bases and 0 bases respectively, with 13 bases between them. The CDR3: CASTVQPVSGNTIYF. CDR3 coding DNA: TGTGCCAGCACCGTACAACCGGTCTCTGGAAACACCATATATTTT.

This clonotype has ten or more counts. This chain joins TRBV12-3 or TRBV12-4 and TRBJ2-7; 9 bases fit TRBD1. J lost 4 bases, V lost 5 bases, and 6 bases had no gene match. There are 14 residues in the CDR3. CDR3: CASSPGTGRYEQYF. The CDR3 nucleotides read TGTGCCAGCAGTCCCGGGACAGGGAGGTACGAGCAGTACTTC.

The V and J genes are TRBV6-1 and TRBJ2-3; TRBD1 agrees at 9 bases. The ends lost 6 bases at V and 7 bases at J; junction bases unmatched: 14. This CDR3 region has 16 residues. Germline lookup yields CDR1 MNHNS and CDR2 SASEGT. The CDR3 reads CASRGAGTGSLYTQYF. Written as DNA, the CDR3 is TGTGCCAGCAGAGGTGCCGGGACAGGGAGTCTCTATACGCAGTATTTT.

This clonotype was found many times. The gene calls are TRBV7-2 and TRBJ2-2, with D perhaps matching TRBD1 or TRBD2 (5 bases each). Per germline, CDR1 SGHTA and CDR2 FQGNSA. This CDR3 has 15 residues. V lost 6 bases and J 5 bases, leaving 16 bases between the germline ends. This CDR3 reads CASRFGTARTGELFF. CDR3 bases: TGTGCCAGCAGATTCGGGACGGCGAGGACCGGGGAGCTGTTTTTT. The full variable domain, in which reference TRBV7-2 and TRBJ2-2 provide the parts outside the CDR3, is GAGVSQSPSNKVTEKGKDVELRCDPISGHTALYWYRQSLGQGLEFLIYFQGNSAPDKSGLPSDRFSAERTGGSVSTLTIQRTQQEDSAVYLCASRFGTARTGELFFGEGSRLTVL.

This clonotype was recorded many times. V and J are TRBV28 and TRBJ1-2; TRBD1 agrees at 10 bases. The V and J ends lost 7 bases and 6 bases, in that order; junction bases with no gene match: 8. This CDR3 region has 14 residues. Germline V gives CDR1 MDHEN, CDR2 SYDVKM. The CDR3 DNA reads TGTGCCAGCATTTCAGGAGGACAGGGGGATGGCTACACCTTC. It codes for CASISGGQGDGYTF.

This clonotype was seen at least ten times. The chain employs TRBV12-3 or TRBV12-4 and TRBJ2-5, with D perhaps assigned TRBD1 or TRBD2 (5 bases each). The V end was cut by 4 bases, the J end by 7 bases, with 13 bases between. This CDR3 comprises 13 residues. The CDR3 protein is CASSSPGPLTQYF. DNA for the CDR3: TGTGCCAGCAGTTCGCCGGGACCCTTGACCCAGTACTTC.

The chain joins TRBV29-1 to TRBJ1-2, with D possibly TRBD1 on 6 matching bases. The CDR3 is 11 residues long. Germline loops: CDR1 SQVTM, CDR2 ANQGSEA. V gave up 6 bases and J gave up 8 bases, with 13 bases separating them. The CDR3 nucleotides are TGCAGCGTCGGACAGCCACGGGGCTACACCTTC. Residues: CSVGQPRGYTF.

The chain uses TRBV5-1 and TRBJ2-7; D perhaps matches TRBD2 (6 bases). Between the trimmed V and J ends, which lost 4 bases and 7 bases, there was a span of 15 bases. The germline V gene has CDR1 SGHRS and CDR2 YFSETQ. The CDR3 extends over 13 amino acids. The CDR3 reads CASSPLAGKEQYF. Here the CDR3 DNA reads TGCGCCAGCAGCCCGCTGGCGGGGAAGGAGCAGTACTTC.

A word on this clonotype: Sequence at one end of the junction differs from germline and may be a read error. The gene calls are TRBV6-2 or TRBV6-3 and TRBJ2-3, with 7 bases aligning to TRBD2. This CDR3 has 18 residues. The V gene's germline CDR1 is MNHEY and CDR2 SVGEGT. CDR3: CASNYGGRGVSSTDTQYF. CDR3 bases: TGTGCCAGCAATTACGGCGGGAGAGGGGTGTCTAGCACAGATACGCAGTATTTT.

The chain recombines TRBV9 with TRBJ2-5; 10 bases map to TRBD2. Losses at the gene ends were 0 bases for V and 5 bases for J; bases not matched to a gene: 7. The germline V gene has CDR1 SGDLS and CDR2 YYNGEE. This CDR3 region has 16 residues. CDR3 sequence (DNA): TGTGCCAGCAGCGTAGAACCAGCGGGAGGGTGGGAGACCCAGTACTTC. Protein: CASSVEPAGGWETQYF.

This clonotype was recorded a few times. The CDR3 protein is CASSFSVYEQYF. CDR3 nucleotide sequence: TGTGCCAGCAGTTTCAGTGTTTACGAGCAGTACTTC. The genes are TRBV12-3 or TRBV12-4 and TRBJ2-7; no definite D call. This CDR3 region has 12 residues. The V and J ends lost 3 bases and 4 bases respectively, with 7 bases between them.

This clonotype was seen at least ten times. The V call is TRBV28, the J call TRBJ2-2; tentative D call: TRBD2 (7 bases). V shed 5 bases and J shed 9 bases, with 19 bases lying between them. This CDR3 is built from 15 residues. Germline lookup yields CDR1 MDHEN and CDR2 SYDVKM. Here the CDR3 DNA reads TGTGCCAGCAGTGGGGGCCGGACTAGTCCAAGGGAGCTGTTTTTT. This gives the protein CASSGGRTSPRELFF.

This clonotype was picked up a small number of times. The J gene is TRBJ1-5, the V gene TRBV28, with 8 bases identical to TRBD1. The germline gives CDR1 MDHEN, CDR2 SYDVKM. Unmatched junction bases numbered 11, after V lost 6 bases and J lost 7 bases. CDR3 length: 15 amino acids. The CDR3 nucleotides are TGTGCCAGCAGCCCACCCCCAGGGGGCCGGCAGCCCCAGCATTTT. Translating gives CASSPPPGGRQPQHF.

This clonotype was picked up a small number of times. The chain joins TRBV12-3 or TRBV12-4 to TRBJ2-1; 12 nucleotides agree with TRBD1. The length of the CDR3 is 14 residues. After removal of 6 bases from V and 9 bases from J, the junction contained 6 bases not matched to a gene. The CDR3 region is CASRGTGGNGEQFF. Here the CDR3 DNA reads TGTGCCAGCAGAGGGACAGGGGGCAACGGTGAGCAGTTCTTC.

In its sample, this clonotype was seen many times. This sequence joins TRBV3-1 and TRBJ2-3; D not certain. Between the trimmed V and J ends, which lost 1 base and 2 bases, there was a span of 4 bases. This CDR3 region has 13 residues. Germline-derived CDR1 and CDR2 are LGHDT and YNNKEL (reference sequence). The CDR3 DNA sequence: TGTGCCAGCAGCCAAGTCCTCACAGATACGCAGTATTTT. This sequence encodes CASSQVLTDTQYF.

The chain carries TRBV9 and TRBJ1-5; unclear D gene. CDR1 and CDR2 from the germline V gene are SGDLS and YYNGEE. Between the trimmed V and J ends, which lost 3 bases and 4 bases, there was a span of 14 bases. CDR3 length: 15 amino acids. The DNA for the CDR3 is TGTGCCAGCAGCGCCCCCGGGGTGACAAATCAGCCCCAGCATTTT. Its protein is CASSAPGVTNQPQHF.

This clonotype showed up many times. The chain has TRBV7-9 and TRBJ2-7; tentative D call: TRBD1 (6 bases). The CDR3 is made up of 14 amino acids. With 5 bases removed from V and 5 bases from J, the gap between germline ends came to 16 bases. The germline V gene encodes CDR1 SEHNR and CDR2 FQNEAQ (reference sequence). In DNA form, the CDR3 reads TGTGCCAGCAGCGTAAGTCAGGGGACGGACGAGCAGTACTTC. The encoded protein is CASSVSQGTDEQYF.